This T cell receptor beta chain was retrieved from a study of shared clonotypes between healthy human individuals. Study overall: Sampling drew on donors who were a couple of women and three men aged 18 to 49.

At a deep level, the assay was run. Investigators spread the genomic DNA of each subset evenly over several immunoSEQ plates. Authors' data handling: Junction-only immunoSEQ data arrived without quality scores, meaning filtering differed. TCRdb's table, derived via immunoSEQ multiplex PCR, lists solely in-frame clones and lacks some. V, J and clone size reflect that table, while D and trimming were determined from the DNA. The repertoire holds around 1.4 million clones, with 98% to 99% as singletons. V lost 1 base, J lost 5 bases, and 8 bases stayed unmatched. Germline lookup yields CDR1 SGHTA and CDR2 FQGNSA. CDR3 length: 15 residues.

The material sequenced was naive CD4+ T cells sorted from blood. Subset noted: CD45RA+ positively selected. V and J are TRBV7-2 and TRBJ2-7; TRBD2 aligns across 7 bases. The source is a man aged 25 to 45 in good health. The chain's CDR3 is CASSLVGTNPHEQYF. Written as DNA, the CDR3 is TGTGCCAGCAGCTTAGTCGGGACTAACCCCCACGAGCAGTACTTC.